This T cell receptor beta chain is drawn from a study of OX40 agonist ivuxolimab in advanced cancers. Broader study findings: Expanded peripheral T cell antigen specificity was not determined. Dose levels from 0.1 to 3.0 mg/kg saw CD4+ and CD8+ blood T cells expand clonally by week 6. Partial responders dosed at 0.1-3.0 mg/kg displayed clonal expansion ranking among the lowest.

Unmatched junction bases numbered 6, after V lost 2 bases and J lost 5 bases. The CDR3 is 16 amino acids. The germline V gene encodes CDR1 MNHNS and CDR2 SASEGT. As to this clone: Its antigen is unknown.

TCRdb keeps only in-frame clones here, not all; method: immunoSEQ multiplex PCR. Of approximately 86,000 clones in the sample, more than 75% are singletons; the top ten hold around 0.34%. This sequence was found in an adult with an advanced solid tumor such as melanoma, head and neck, liver or kidney cancer. This material consisted of CD4+ or CD8+ T cells sorted from blood, taken in a trial of the OX40 agonist ivuxolimab. The rearrangement uses TRBV6-1 and TRBJ2-5; TRBD2 matches 12 bases. Written as DNA, the CDR3 is TGTGCCAGCAGTGAATGGGGACTAGCGGGTGCGGAGACCCAGTACTTC. Its protein product is CASSEWGLAGAETQYF.